This TCR beta chain comes out of a study of glioma-infiltrating T cells after dendritic cell vaccination (dated by TCRdb to the mid-2010s). Broadly, across the study: The cohort comprised approximately 15 glioblastoma patients from Phase I and II dendritic cell vaccination trials, 9 newly diagnosed and 6 with recurrent disease. Survival after dendritic cell vaccination was correlated with TCR sequencing metrics such as TIL content and the overlap between tumor and blood repertoires. The vaccine was prepared from monocyte-derived dendritic cells that were cultured for seven days with IL-4 and GM-CSF and then pulsed overnight with autologous tumor lysate. Tumor-infiltrating lymphocyte content was quantified and tumor and blood repertoires were compared in dendritic cell-vaccinated glioblastoma patients by deep sequencing of TCR beta CDR3 regions. Each patient got three intradermal injections of the dendritic cell vaccine, spaced at biweekly intervals, in the arm below the axilla. Patients received autologous tumor lysate-pulsed dendritic cell vaccination between about 2003 and 2012.

Overall study results and their limits: The TCR overlap response model with three groups was called speculative and said to need prospective validation. Longer time to progression and overall survival after dendritic cell vaccination were predicted by higher estimated pretreatment TIL content. The cohort was small and heterogeneous, with few patients having full blood and tumor sets and even fewer initial-recurrent tumor pairs. No direct relationship between TCR clonality and survival was found, suggesting a diverse polyclonal response may matter.

Using the immunoSEQ assay, TCRB CDR3 regions were amplified from roughly 2.2 micrograms of genomic DNA, or from all available DNA when less than that was on hand. Multiplex PCR used 60 forward primers for TCR V beta segments and 13 reverse primers for J beta segments. Synthetic control templates were spiked into each sample at limiting dilution to estimate reads per starting template. The Illumina HiSeq System generated sequencing reads of 87 bp. In the source study's methods: PCR and sequencing errors were removed by a nearest neighbor algorithm that merged closely related sequences. TCR overlap was measured as the percentage of unique tumor TCR beta sequences also present in the same patient's peripheral blood. This immuneACCESS table, as held by TCRdb, lists in-frame sequences with V and J called but not all clones. Of the missing ones, under half trace to an unresolved V gene in checked studies; the others have no known cause. That table is the source of V, J and clone size, and D and trimming were worked out from the DNA. Across this sample there are 90,000 or so clones, with 75% to 90% seen only once. Over 2% of the sample is held by the ten biggest clonotypes.

The junction carries 7 bases between V and J, which are trimmed by 2 bases and 2 bases respectively. Counted from cysteine to phenylalanine, this CDR3 has 14 amino acids. Only the CDR3 DNA stays, 42 bases, in frame from base 1. Taken from the germline V gene, the CDR1 and CDR2 loops are MNHEY and SVGAGI. The time point label corresponds to: after dendritic cell vaccination, including at tumor progression/relapse. Patients were selected on the basis of adequate residual fresh-frozen tumor tissue and more than two years of available survival data. Although molecular status otherwise differed among the glioblastoma patients, no patient had an isocitrate dehydrogenase mutation. PBMC were collected before vaccination, two weeks after the third vaccination, and at tumor progression if progression occurred. The Qiagen DNeasy Blood extraction Kit was used to extract genomic DNA. Comment on this clone: This receptor's antigen is unknown. Base qualities are not provided; no much larger clone lies one nucleotide away.

The sample here was blood, taken after dendritic cell vaccination. The rearranged segments are TRBV6-5 and TRBJ1-5; no D gene call is confident. This sequence was found in a human donor with glioblastoma. The CDR3 sequence is CASSYMGGNQPQHF. Read as DNA, the sequence is TGTGCCAGCAGTTACATGGGAGGCAATCAGCCCCAGCATTTT.